This T cell receptor (beta chain) was retrieved from a study of T cell responses to AZD1222 COVID-19 vaccine. Repertoires were generated with immunoSEQ multiplex PCR, while TCRdb's copy carries only in-frame clones and drops some. The sample has fewer than 150,000 clones, approximately 91% seen once. Trimming removed 1 base at V and 5 bases at J, with 5 bases between. Germline-derived CDR1 and CDR2 are GTSNPN and SVGIG (reference sequence). CDR3 length equals 11 residues. The receptor was isolated from an adult who received the AZD1222 COVID-19 vaccine. This sequence joins TRBV30 and TRBJ1-2; D unresolved. The sample was peripheral blood, taken 28 days after the second AZD1222 dose. In DNA form, the CDR3 reads TGTGCCTGGAGTGCTGGGTATGGCTACACCTTC. Its translation: CAWSAGYGYTF.